A single TCR beta chain is shown here with its context. TCR sequencing used cDNA made by reverse transcription of extracted RNA. Libraries were prepared by immunoSEQ multiplex PCR; TCRdb keeps only in-frame clonotypes and omits some of them. Of around 140,000 clones listed, roughly three fifths are singletons. This sample stems from a study of CD8+ T cells in alopecia areata. The input for sequencing was CD4+ T cells sorted from blood, taken at week 0. The TCR originated in a human donor with alopecia areata.

This CDR3 reads CASSLESAQSIVRYTF. CDR3 nucleotide sequence: TGTGCCAGCAGCTTAGAATCCGCTCAGTCAATTGTTCGCTACACCTTC. This chain joins TRBV7-9 and TRBJ1-2; D not certain. The V end lost 1 base, the J end lost 9 bases, and 21 bases lay between the germline ends. CDR1 is SEHNR, CDR2 FQNEAQ, per germline (reference sequence). This CDR3 has 16 residues.